This T cell receptor (beta chain) was obtained from a study of T cell responses to AZD1222 COVID-19 vaccine. TCRdb's copy holds only in-frame clones and misses some; the assay was immunoSEQ multiplex PCR. Altogether 150,000 to 200,000 clones are present, 90% to 95% being singletons, with the ten largest covering 2.3%. With 2 bases removed from V and 11 bases from J, the gap between germline ends came to 18 bases. The CDR3 covers 14 residues. Germline V gene sequence: CDR1 GTSNPN, CDR2 SVGIG (reference sequence). The count of this clone is one. The clonotype comes from an adult in good health. The specimen comprised peripheral blood, sampled on day 0 of AZD1222 vaccination. The chain joins TRBV30 to TRBJ1-4, with D unclear. The CDR3 here is CAWSSLGPIGKLFF. Here the CDR3 DNA reads TGTGCCTGGAGTTCTCTTGGCCCCATTGGGAAACTGTTTTTT.